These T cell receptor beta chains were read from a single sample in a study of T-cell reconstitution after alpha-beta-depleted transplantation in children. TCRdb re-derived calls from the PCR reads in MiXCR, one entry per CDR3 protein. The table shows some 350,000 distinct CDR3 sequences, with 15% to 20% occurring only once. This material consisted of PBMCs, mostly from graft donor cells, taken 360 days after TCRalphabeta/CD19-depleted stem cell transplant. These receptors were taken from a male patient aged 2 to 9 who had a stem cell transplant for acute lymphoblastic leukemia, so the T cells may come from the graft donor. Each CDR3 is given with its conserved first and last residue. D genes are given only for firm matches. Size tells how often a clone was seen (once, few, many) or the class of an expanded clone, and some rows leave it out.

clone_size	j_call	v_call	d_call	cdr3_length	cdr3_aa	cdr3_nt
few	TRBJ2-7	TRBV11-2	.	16	CASSLDRWGASYEQYF	TGTGCCAGCAGCTTAGATCGCTGGGGGGCCTCCTACGAGCAGTACTTC
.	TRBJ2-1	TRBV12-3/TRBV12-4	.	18	CAFTFVVGAGNSYNEQFF	TGTGCCTTCACCTTTGTGGTGGGGGCCGGGAATAGCTACAATGAGCAGTTCTTC
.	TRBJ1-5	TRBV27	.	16	CASSLIGPAFGQPQHF	TGTGCCAGCAGTTTAATAGGGCCAGCGTTTGGGCAGCCCCAGCATTTT
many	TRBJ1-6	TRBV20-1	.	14	CSAREKAANSPLHF	TGCAGTGCTAGAGAAAAGGCGGCTAATTCACCCCTCCACTTT
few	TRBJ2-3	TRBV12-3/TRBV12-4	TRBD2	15	CASSFLAGVPDTQYF	TGTGCCAGCAGTTTTCTAGCGGGAGTGCCAGATACGCAGTATTTT
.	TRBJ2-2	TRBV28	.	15	CATAGGGRNTGELFF	TGTGCCACTGCCGGAGGGGGGCGCAACACCGGGGAGCTGTTTTTT
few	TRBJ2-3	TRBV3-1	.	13	CASSQDASATQYF	TGTGCCAGCAGCCAAGATGCGAGCGCTACGCAGTATTTT
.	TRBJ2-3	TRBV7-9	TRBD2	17	CASSLPEAGENTDTQYF	TGTGCCAGCAGCTTACCAGAAGCGGGAGAGAACACAGATACGCAGTATTTT
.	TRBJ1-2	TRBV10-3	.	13	CAITARGVRGYTF	TGTGCCATCACTGCCCGGGGTGTCCGTGGCTACACCTTC
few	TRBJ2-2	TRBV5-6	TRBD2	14	CASSLEGGPRELFF	TGTGCCAGCAGCTTGGAGGGAGGGCCTCGGGAGCTGTTTTTT
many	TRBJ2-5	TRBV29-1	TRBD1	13	CSVVTGGQETQYF	TGCAGCGTTGTGACAGGGGGCCAAGAGACCCAGTACTTC
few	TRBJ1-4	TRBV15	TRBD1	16	CATSREGTGVNEKLFF	TGTGCCACCAGCAGAGAAGGGACAGGGGTTAATGAAAAACTGTTTTTT
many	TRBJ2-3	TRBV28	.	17	CASTTSGVDPNTDTQYF	TGTGCCAGCACCACTTCCGGGGTCGATCCTAACACAGATACGCAGTATTTT
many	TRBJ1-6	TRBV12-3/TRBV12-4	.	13	CASSLIGRSPLHF	TGTGCCAGCAGTTTAATTGGGAGGTCACCCCTCCACTTT
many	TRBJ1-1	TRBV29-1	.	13	CSVEDGMNTEAFF	TGCAGCGTTGAAGATGGTATGAACACTGAAGCTTTCTTT
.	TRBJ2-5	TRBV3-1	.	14	CASSQATDQETQYF	TGTGCCAGCAGCCAAGCGACGGACCAAGAGACCCAGTACTTC
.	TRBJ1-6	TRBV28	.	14	CASSFPDYNSPLHF	TGTGCCAGCAGTTTCCCAGATTATAATTCACCCCTCCACTTT
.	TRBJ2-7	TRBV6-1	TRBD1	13	CASSIYRGHEQYF	TGTGCCAGCAGTATCTACAGGGGCCACGAGCAGTACTTC
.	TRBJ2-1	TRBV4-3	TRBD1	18	CASSHLRRRDSIYNEQFF	TGCGCCAGCAGCCACCTCCGGCGCCGGGACAGTATCTACAATGAGCAGTTCTTC
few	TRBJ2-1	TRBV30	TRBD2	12	CAWGGVGAEQFF	TGTGCCTGGGGGGGGGTTGGAGCCGAGCAGTTCTTC
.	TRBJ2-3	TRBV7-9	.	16	CASSLVRGWESDTQYF	TGTGCCAGCAGCTTAGTCAGGGGATGGGAATCAGATACGCAGTATTTT
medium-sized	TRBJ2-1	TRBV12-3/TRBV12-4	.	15	CASSLGPGIRDEQFF	TGTGCCAGCAGTTTAGGGCCGGGTATAAGGGATGAGCAGTTCTTC
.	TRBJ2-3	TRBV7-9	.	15	CASSLGRTLTDSQYF	TGTGCCAGCAGCTTAGGGCGGACGCTCACAGATTCGCAGTATTTT
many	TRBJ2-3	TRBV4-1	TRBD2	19	CASSEDGLAGARRTDTQYF	TGCGCCAGCAGCGAGGACGGGCTAGCGGGAGCTAGGAGGACAGATACGCAGTATTTT
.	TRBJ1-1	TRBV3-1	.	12	CASSLSPGEAFF	TGTGCCAGCAGCCTCTCCCCGGGTGAAGCTTTCTTT
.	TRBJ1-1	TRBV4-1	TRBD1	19	CASSPKRPLKQGADTEAFF	TGCGCCAGCAGCCCCAAACGGCCCTTAAAACAGGGGGCTGACACTGAAGCTTTCTTT
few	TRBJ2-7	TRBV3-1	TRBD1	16	CASSQELGTGYHEQYF	TGTGCCAGCAGCCAAGAACTCGGGACAGGGTACCACGAGCAGTACTTC
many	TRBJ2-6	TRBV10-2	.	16	CASSGLKVSGANVLTF	TGCGCCAGCAGTGGCCTCAAAGTCTCTGGGGCCAACGTCCTGACTTTC
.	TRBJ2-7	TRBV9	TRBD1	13	CASSGYDRVEQYF	TGTGCCAGCAGCGGATATGACAGGGTCGAGCAGTACTTC
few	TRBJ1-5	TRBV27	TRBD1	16	CASSRTGGYGNQPQHF	TGTGCCAGCAGTCGTACAGGGGGGTACGGCAATCAGCCCCAGCATTTT
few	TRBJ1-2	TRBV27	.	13	CASSFAGSYGYTF	TGTGCCAGCAGTTTCGCGGGCAGCTATGGCTACACCTTC
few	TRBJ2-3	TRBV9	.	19	CASSVEAGWAAPLTDTQYF	TGTGCCAGCAGCGTAGAGGCGGGTTGGGCGGCACCCCTCACAGATACGCAGTATTTT
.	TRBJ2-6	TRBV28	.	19	CASSFTLAGLNSGANVLTF	TGTGCCAGCAGTTTTACCTTGGCGGGACTTAACTCTGGGGCCAACGTCCTGACTTTC
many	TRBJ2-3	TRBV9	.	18	CASSVLPDLAYSTDTQYF	TGTGCCAGCAGCGTCCTTCCGGACCTAGCGTATAGCACAGATACGCAGTATTTT
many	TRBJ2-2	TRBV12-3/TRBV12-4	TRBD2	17	CASSPPLGGVGTGELFF	TGTGCCAGCAGTCCACCGCTCGGGGGGGTAGGGACCGGGGAGCTGTTTTTT
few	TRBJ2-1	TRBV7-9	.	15	CASRHSGTTYNEQFF	TGTGCCAGCAGACATTCCGGGACAACCTACAATGAGCAGTTCTTC
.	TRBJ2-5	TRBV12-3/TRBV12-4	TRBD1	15	CASTLSWTGEETQYF	TGTGCCAGCACCCTTTCGTGGACAGGGGAAGAGACCCAGTACTTC
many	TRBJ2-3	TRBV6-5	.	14	CASSYSAGTDTQYF	TGTGCCAGCAGTTATTCGGCGGGAACAGATACGCAGTATTTT
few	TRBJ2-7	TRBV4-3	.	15	CASSQDGTRSYEQYF	TGCGCCAGCAGCCAAGATGGGACTCGTAGCTACGAGCAGTACTTC
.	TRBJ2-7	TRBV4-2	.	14	CASSQENRPYEQYF	TGTGCCAGCAGCCAAGAGAACAGACCCTACGAGCAGTACTTC
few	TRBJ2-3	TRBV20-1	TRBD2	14	CSATKREDTDTQYF	TGCAGTGCTACGAAGCGGGAAGACACAGATACGCAGTATTTT
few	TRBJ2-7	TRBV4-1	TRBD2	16	CASSQSGTRTPAEQYF	TGCGCCAGCAGCCAGAGCGGGACTAGAACCCCTGCGGAGCAGTACTTC
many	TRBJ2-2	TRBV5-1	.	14	CASSDPLVPGELFF	TGCGCCAGCAGCGACCCATTAGTTCCCGGGGAGCTGTTTTTT
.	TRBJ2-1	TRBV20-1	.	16	CSATLTSRIAYNEQFF	TGCAGTGCTACGCTTACTAGCAGGATAGCCTACAATGAGCAGTTCTTC
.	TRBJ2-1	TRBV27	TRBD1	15	CASSTGTGSYNEQFF	TGTGCCAGCAGCACCGGGACAGGCTCCTACAATGAGCAGTTCTTC
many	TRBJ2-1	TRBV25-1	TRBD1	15	CASSELGQVYNEQFF	TGTGCCAGCAGTGAATTGGGACAGGTTTACAATGAGCAGTTCTTC
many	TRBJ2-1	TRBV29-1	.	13	CSVGMESYNEQFF	TGCAGCGTTGGTATGGAATCCTACAATGAGCAGTTCTTC
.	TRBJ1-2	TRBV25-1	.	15	CASSEMGVGYYGYTF	TGTGCCAGCAGTGAAATGGGGGTCGGATACTATGGCTACACCTTC
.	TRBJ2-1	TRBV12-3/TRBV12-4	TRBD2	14	CASSFAGGLSEQFF	TGTGCCAGCAGTTTCGCGGGGGGACTTAGTGAGCAGTTCTTC
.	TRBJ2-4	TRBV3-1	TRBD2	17	CASSQRFSSGGTNIQYF	TGTGCCAGCAGCCAAAGGTTTAGTAGCGGGGGGACCAACATTCAGTACTTC
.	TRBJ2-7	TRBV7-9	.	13	CASSSSSTYEQYF	TGTGCCAGCAGCTCGTCCAGTACGTACGAGCAGTACTTC
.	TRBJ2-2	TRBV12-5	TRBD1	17	CASGLGSGQGYTGELFF	TGTGCTAGTGGTTTGGGCTCGGGACAGGGGTACACCGGGGAGCTGTTTTTT
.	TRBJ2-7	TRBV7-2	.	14	CASSLDSRTYEQYF	TGTGCCAGCAGCTTAGATAGCCGAACCTACGAGCAGTACTTC
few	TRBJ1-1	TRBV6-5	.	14	CASSYARRNTEAFF	TGTGCCAGCAGTTACGCCAGACGGAACACTGAAGCTTTCTTT